Listed here is a single T cell receptor beta chain. The data originate from a study of cytomegalovirus exposure and HLA in healthy donors. 13 Jbeta primers and 60 Vbeta primers were used for the PCR. TCRdb's copy holds only in-frame clones and misses some; the assay was immunoSEQ multiplex PCR. Among 250,000 to 350,000 clones listed, over 85% were seen once. V was trimmed by 4 bases and J by 1 base, leaving 15 bases between them. The CDR3 runs 16 residues. Germline V gene lookup returns CDR1 SGDLS and CDR2 YYNGEE. This chain joins TRBV9 and TRBJ2-1, with a possible D match to TRBD2 (5 bases). The TCR comes from a woman younger than 30 in good health and CMV-seronegative. Sequencing was done on a sample of PBMCs. Written as DNA, the CDR3 is TGTGCCAGCAGCCCCACGGGGTCTCCGTCCTACAATGAGCAGTTCTTC. This encodes CASSPTGSPSYNEQFF. The full variable domain, rest sourced from reference TRBV9 and TRBJ2-1, is DSGVTQTPKHLITATGQRVTLRCSPRSGDLSVYWYQQSLDQGLQFLIQYYNGEERAKGNILERFSAQQFPDLHSELNLSSLELGDSALYFCASSPTGSPSYNEQFFGPGTRLTVL.